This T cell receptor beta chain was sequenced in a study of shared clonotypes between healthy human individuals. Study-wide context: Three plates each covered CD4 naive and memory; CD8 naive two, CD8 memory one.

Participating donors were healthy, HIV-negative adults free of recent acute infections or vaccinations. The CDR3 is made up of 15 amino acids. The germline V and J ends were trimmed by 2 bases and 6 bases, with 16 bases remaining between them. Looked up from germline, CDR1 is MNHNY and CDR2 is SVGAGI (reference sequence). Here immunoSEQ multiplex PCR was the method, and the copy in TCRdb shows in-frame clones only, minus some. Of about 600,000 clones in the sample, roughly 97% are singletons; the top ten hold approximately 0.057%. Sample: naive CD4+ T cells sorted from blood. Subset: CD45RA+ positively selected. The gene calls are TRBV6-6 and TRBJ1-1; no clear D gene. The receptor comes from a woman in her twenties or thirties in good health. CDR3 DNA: TGTGCCAGCAGTTACGGGGTCCACATGGGAGCTGAAGCTTTCTTT. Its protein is CASSYGVHMGAEAFF.